Presented here are 3 T cell receptor beta chains from one specimen sequenced in a study of OX40 agonist ivuxolimab in advanced cancers. Sequencing was performed with immunoSEQ multiplex PCR; in TCRdb, only in-frame clones are kept and a portion is missing. This table has 78,000 or so clones, approximately 86% appearing once. This sample comprised CD4+ or CD8+ T cells sorted from blood, obtained in a trial of the OX40 agonist ivuxolimab. The source of these receptors is an adult with an advanced solid tumor such as melanoma, head and neck, liver or kidney cancer.

This clone was counted a single time. The J gene is TRBJ2-7, the V gene TRBV29-1; D gene uncertain. There are 10 residues in the CDR3. Trimming removed 6 bases at V and 3 bases at J, with 6 bases between. Per the germline V gene, CDR1 is SQVTM and CDR2 is ANQGSEA. Written as DNA, the CDR3 is TGCAGCGTGGTGTTCTACGAGCAGTACTTC. It is translated as CSVVFYEQYF.

The J gene is TRBJ2-3, the V gene TRBV19; possible D gene TRBD2, 5 bases. The CDR3 consists of 14 residues. V lost 2 bases to trimming and J lost 6 bases, with 12 bases between them. In germline, CDR1 is LNHDA, CDR2 SQIVND (reference sequence). The CDR3 sequence: CASSISRGKDTQYF. As DNA, the CDR3 is TGTGCCAGTAGTATATCCCGGGGAAAGGATACGCAGTATTTT.

The chain uses TRBV30 and TRBJ2-1; 10 positions agree with TRBD2. The germline CDR1 and CDR2 sequences are GTSNPN and SVGIG (reference sequence). The CDR3 has 13 residues. V gave up 7 bases and J gave up 12 bases; unmatched junction bases: 12. In nucleotides, the CDR3 is TGTGCCTCCCGGTGGGAGCGGGGGGGGGTGCAGTTCTTC. Translated, it gives CASRWERGGVQFF.